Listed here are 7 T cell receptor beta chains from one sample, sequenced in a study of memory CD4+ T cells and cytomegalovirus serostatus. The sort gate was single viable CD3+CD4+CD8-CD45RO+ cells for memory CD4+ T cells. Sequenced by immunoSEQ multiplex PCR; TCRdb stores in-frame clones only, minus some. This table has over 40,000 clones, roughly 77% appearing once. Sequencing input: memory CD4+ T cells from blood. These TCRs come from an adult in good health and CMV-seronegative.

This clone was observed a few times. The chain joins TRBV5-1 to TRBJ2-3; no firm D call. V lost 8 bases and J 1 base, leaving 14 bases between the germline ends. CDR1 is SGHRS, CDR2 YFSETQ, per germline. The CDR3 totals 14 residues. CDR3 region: CASSLGWGTDTQYF. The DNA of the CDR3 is TGCGCCAGTAGCCTTGGGTGGGGCACAGATACGCAGTATTTT. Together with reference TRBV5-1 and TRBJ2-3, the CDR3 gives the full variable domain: KAGVTQTPRYLIKTRGQQVTLSCSPISGHRSVSWYQQTPGQGLQFLFEYFSETQRNKGNFPGRFSGRQFSNSRSEMNVSTLELGDSALYLCASSLGWGTDTQYFGPGTRLTVL.

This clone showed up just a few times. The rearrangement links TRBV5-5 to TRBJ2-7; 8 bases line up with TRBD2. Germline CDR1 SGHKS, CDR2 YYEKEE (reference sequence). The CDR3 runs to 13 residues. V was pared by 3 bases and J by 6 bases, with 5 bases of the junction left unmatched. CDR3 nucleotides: TGTGCCAGCAGCTCACGGGGGGGAAGCGAGCAGTACTTC. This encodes CASSSRGGSEQYF.

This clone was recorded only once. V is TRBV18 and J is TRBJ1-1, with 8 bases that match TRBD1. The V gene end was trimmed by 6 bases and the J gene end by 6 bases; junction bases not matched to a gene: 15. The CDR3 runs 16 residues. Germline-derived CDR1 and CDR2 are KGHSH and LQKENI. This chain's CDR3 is CASSLLARDRGSEAFF. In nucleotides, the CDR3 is TGTGCCAGCTCCCTCCTCGCCAGAGACAGGGGTTCTGAAGCTTTCTTT.

This chain's CDR3 is CASNENEQYF. The DNA for the CDR3 is TGTGCCAGCAATGAGAACGAGCAGTACTTC. The rearrangement links TRBV2 to TRBJ2-7; unclear D gene. Germline V gives CDR1 SNHLY, CDR2 FYNNEI. The CDR3 covers 10 residues. With 7 bases removed from V and 5 bases from J, the gap between germline ends came to 6 bases.

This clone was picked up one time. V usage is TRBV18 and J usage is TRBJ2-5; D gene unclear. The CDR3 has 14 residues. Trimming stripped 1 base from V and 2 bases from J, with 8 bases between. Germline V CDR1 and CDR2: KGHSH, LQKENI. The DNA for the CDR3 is TGTGCCAGCTCACCACAAACAGTTCAAGAGACCCAGTACTTC. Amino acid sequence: CASSPQTVQETQYF.

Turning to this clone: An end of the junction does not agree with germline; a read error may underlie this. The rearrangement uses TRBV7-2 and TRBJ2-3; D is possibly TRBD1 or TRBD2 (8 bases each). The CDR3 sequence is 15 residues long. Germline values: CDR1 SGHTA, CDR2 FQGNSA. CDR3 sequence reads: CASSSLAGGGGHSIF. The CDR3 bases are TGTGCCAGCAGCTCGTTAGCAGGGGGCGGGGGGCATTCAATCTTT.

The chain's CDR3 is CASSETPRGPNYGYTF. The CDR3 nucleotides are TGTGCCAGCAGCGAGACCCCCAGGGGGCCTAACTATGGCTACACCTTC. The V gene is TRBV9, the J gene TRBJ1-2; 8 bases agree with TRBD1. Germline CDR1 SGDLS, CDR2 YYNGEE. The CDR3 is made up of 16 amino acids. With V trimmed by 3 bases and J by 0 bases, 7 bases remained unmatched.